This entry lists 27 T cell receptor beta chains sequenced from one sample in a study of T cell responses to AZD1222 COVID-19 vaccine. Using immunoSEQ multiplex PCR, the repertoire was profiled, and TCRdb retains in-frame clones only, with some absent. Of roughly 200,000 clones in the sample, over 80% were seen once. The sequences come from peripheral blood, collected 28 days after the second dose of the MenACWY control vaccine. Source of these receptors: an adult who received the MenACWY meningococcal vaccine as a control.

The rearrangement uses TRBV30 and TRBJ2-7; 9 bases agree with TRBD2. This CDR3 is built from 15 residues. V shed 0 bases, J shed 4 bases, and the junction held 7 bases outside the gene matches. CDR1 and CDR2 (germline): GTSNPN, SVGIG (reference sequence). CDR3 coding DNA: TGTGCCTGGAGTGTACGGGCGGGGGGGCAGTACGAGCAGTACTTC. Translating it yields CAWSVRAGGQYEQYF.

CDR3 nucleotides: TGTGCCACCTGGGACAACGCGGGTGGCTACACCTTC. Amino acids: CATWDNAGGYTF. The rearrangement links TRBV24-1 to TRBJ1-2; perhaps TRBD1 as D (6 bases). This CDR3 region has 12 residues. CDR1 and CDR2 (germline): KGHDR, SFDVKD. Trimming removed 9 bases from V and 7 bases from J, with 14 bases in between.

The chain couples TRBV7-2 to TRBJ1-6; D is uncertain. Germline CDR1 SGHTA, CDR2 FQGNSA. V gave up 2 bases and J gave up 7 bases, with 9 bases separating them. The CDR3 runs to 14 residues. The CDR3 reads CASSLSRENSPLHF. CDR3 bases: TGTGCCAGCAGCTTATCTCGGGAAAATTCACCCCTCCACTTT.

This clone was counted once. This chain uses TRBV6-5 with TRBJ1-5, with 8 bases fitting TRBD1. V lost 6 bases, J lost 0 bases, and 4 bases stayed unmatched. Germline V lookup: CDR1 MNHEY, CDR2 SVGAGI. CDR3 length: 15 amino acids. CDR3 sequence reads: CASRPTGVSNQPQHF. CDR3 in DNA: TGTGCCAGCAGGCCGACAGGGGTTAGCAATCAGCCCCAGCATTTT.

The chain has TRBV2 and TRBJ1-4; weak D call: TRBD1 (6 bases). The CDR3 length is 15 residues. The germline CDR1 and CDR2 sequences are SNHLY and FYNNEI. Trimming took 5 bases from V and 0 from J, leaving 10 bases between them. CDR3 amino acids: CASSRGGPTNEKLFF. The CDR3 coding sequence is TGTGCCAGCAGTAGGGGGGGGCCAACTAATGAAAAACTGTTTTTT. The full variable domain, with the rest looked up from reference TRBV2 and TRBJ1-4, is EPEVTQTPSHQVTQMGQEVILRCVPISNHLYFYWYRQILGQKVEFLVSFYNNEISEKSEIFDDQFSVERPDGSNFTLKIRSTKLEDSAMYFCASSRGGPTNEKLFFGSGTQLSVL.

The V and J genes are TRBV5-1 and TRBJ2-1; D is uncertain. The CDR3 totals 16 residues. The germline V gene encodes CDR1 SGHRS and CDR2 YFSETQ. Between the trimmed V and J ends, which lost 0 bases and 1 base, there was a span of 11 bases. The CDR3 bases are TGCGCCAGCAGCTTGGCTGGCCTTGATTCCTACAATGAGCAGTTCTTC. This codes for CASSLAGLDSYNEQFF. Looking up the rest from reference TRBV5-1 and TRBJ2-1 gives the full variable domain: KAGVTQTPRYLIKTRGQQVTLSCSPISGHRSVSWYQQTPGQGLQFLFEYFSETQRNKGNFPGRFSGRQFSNSRSEMNVSTLELGDSALYLCASSLAGLDSYNEQFFGPGTRLTVL.

The V gene is TRBV7-6, the J gene TRBJ1-5; D unclear. The germline gives CDR1 SGHVS, CDR2 FNYEAQ. V was shortened by 5 bases and J by 0 bases, with 11 bases between the two germline ends. The CDR3 spans 15 residues. Here the CDR3 DNA reads TGTGCCAGCAGCCTCTACCTAAATAGCAATCAGCCCCAGCATTTT. Residues: CASSLYLNSNQPQHF.

This clone is a singleton in its sample. The chain employs TRBV30 and TRBJ2-2; 8 positions match TRBD1. Germline V lookup: CDR1 GTSNPN, CDR2 SVGIG (reference sequence). The CDR3 has 16 residues. Trimming took 5 bases from V and 4 from J; bases not matched to a gene: 12. Here the CDR3 DNA reads TGTGCCTGGCGGACAGGGTTGATGATTTCCACCGGGGAGCTGTTTTTT. Protein: CAWRTGLMISTGELFF.

The chain joins TRBV5-1 to TRBJ1-1; D unclear. The CDR3 is 15 amino acids. Trimming removed 2 bases from V and 0 bases from J, with 11 bases in between. Germline loops: CDR1 SGHRS, CDR2 YFSETQ. The DNA for the CDR3 is TGCGCCAGCAGCTTAGCCCCGTTCATGAACACTGAAGCTTTCTTT. Its protein product is CASSLAPFMNTEAFF. The whole variable domain, remainder taken from reference TRBV5-1 and TRBJ1-1, is KAGVTQTPRYLIKTRGQQVTLSCSPISGHRSVSWYQQTPGQGLQFLFEYFSETQRNKGNFPGRFSGRQFSNSRSEMNVSTLELGDSALYLCASSLAPFMNTEAFFGQGTRLTVV.

Regarding this clone: Additional DNA sequences in this sample encode the identical CDR3. The chain joins TRBV29-1 to TRBJ1-1; D uncertain. The V end lost 4 bases, the J end lost 0 bases, and 6 bases lay between the germline ends. The germline V gene encodes CDR1 SQVTM and CDR2 ANQGSEA. The CDR3 extends over 12 amino acids. The CDR3 sequence is CSVGQLNTEAFF. The CDR3 DNA reads TGCAGCGTTGGTCAGTTGAACACTGAAGCTTTCTTT.

The V gene is TRBV2, the J gene TRBJ1-5; D gene ambiguous. Trimming left V 6 bases short and J 3 bases short, with 9 bases between. The CDR3 totals 13 residues. Germline V gene lookup returns CDR1 SNHLY and CDR2 FYNNEI. The DNA of the CDR3 is TGTGCCAGCAGCGTCGGATTCAATCAGCCCCAGCATTTT. Protein product: CASSVGFNQPQHF.

This chain uses TRBV7-2 with TRBJ2-3; the match to TRBD1 covers 11 bases. CDR1 and CDR2 (germline): SGHTA, FQGNSA. Trimming at V came to 5 bases and at J to 7 bases, leaving 5 bases not matched to a gene. CDR3 size: 14 residues. The CDR3 loop is CASSPGQGENTQYF. The CDR3 nucleotides read TGTGCCAGCAGCCCGGGACAGGGGGAAAATACGCAGTATTTT.

The CDR3 loop reads CASSSRRQGRSYEQYF. CDR3 bases: TGTGCCAGCAGTTCACGCCGACAGGGCCGGTCCTACGAGCAGTACTTC. This chain joins TRBV27 and TRBJ2-7, with TRBD1 matching 7 bases. Germline V gene lookup returns CDR1 MNHEY and CDR2 SMNVEV (reference sequence). The junction had 10 bases not matched to a gene; V was cut back by 4 bases and J by 1 base. The CDR3 totals 16 residues.

V usage is TRBV30 and J usage is TRBJ1-4; unclear D gene. Germline CDR1 and CDR2: GTSNPN and SVGIG (reference sequence). The CDR3 covers 14 residues. V lost 0 bases and J 0 bases, leaving 5 bases between the germline ends. The CDR3 DNA is TGTGCCTGGAGTGTACATGCAACTAATGAAAAACTGTTTTTT. Protein sequence: CAWSVHATNEKLFF.

The rearrangement joins TRBV5-1 to TRBJ2-7; TRBD1 matches 11 bases. V was pared by 0 bases and J by 4 bases, with 3 bases of the junction left unmatched. Germline V CDR1 and CDR2: SGHRS, YFSETQ. The CDR3 is 15 amino acids. CDR3 residues: CASSLAGQGAYEQYF. The CDR3 nucleotides read TGCGCCAGCAGCTTGGCCGGACAGGGGGCTTACGAGCAGTACTTC.

The V call is TRBV7-5, the J call TRBJ1-6. TRBV7-5 is deemed a pseudogene. The CDR3 is made up of 16 amino acids. The CDR3, as DNA: TGTGCCAGAAGCTTAACGAGAGGGCCCCTTTGGTCACCCCTCCACTTT. The encoded protein is CARSLTRGPLWSPLHF.

For the CDR3, the DNA is TGTGCCAGCACCGTAACGGGCGGGGATCCCTATGGCTACACCTTC. Protein: CASTVTGGDPYGYTF. The J gene is TRBJ1-2, the V gene TRBV5-6; no reliable D call. Germline CDR1 is SGHDT and CDR2 is YYEEEE. The CDR3 contains 15 residues. The V end lost 6 bases, the J end lost 4 bases, and 19 bases lay between the germline ends.

The gene calls are TRBV2 and TRBJ1-5, with 8 nucleotides matching TRBD1. V lost 6 bases and J lost 7; bases outside the gene matches: 8. The CDR3 length is 14 residues. CDR1 and CDR2 from the germline V gene are SNHLY and FYNNEI. The CDR3 coding sequence is TGTGCCAGCAGCCTTGACAGGGGTCGACAGCCCCAGCATTTT. Translated: CASSLDRGRQPQHF.

V gene TRBV29-1 combines with J gene TRBJ1-5; D is unresolved. CDR3 length equals 12 residues. The V gene's germline CDR1 is SQVTM and CDR2 ANQGSEA. V lost 7 bases and J lost 4, with 11 bases in between. CDR3 protein: CSAGAGNQPQHF. The CDR3 DNA follows: TGCAGCGCTGGAGCGGGTAATCAGCCCCAGCATTTT.

This chain uses TRBV18 with TRBJ2-3; 7 bases match TRBD1. The CDR3 sequence is 15 residues long. Germline V gene data show CDR1 as KGHSH and CDR2 as LQKENI. V lost 3 bases and J lost 5; bases outside the gene matches: 8. For the CDR3, the DNA is TGTGCCAGCTCACCTCCCCGACAGGGCGGAGATACGCAGTATTTT. It codes for CASSPPRQGGDTQYF. The full variable domain, in which reference TRBV18 and TRBJ2-3 provide the parts outside the CDR3, is NAGVMQNPRHLVRRRGQEARLRCSPMKGHSHVYWYRQLPEEGLKFMVYLQKENIIDESGMPKERFSAEFPKEGPSILRIQQVVRGDSAAYFCASSPPRQGGDTQYFGPGTRLTVL.

This chain uses TRBV6-1 with TRBJ1-6; D unresolved. The CDR3 totals 16 residues. CDR1 and CDR2 from the germline V gene are MNHNS and SASEGT. The germline V and J ends were trimmed by 2 bases and 7 bases, with 15 bases remaining between them. The CDR3 DNA is TGTGCCAGCAGTGAACTCACCGCCCCAGCGAATTCACCCCTCCACTTT. Translating gives CASSELTAPANSPLHF.

The chain uses TRBV3-1 (or the pseudogene TRBV3-2) and TRBJ2-3; D ambiguous. Trimming removed 0 bases from V and 1 base from J, with 8 bases in between. Germline V gene sequence: CDR1 LGHDT, CDR2 YNNKEL (reference sequence). The CDR3 runs 15 residues. The DNA for the CDR3 is TGTGCCAGCAGCCAAGATCCTGAGGGCACAGATACGCAGTATTTT. It yields the protein CASSQDPEGTDTQYF.

The CDR3 region is CSASPVTRTDTQYF. DNA of the CDR3: TGCAGTGCTAGTCCCGTGACACGCACAGATACGCAGTATTTT. The chain uses TRBV20-1 and TRBJ2-3; no firm D call. The CDR3 length is 14 residues. V lost 3 bases and J 1 base, leaving 11 bases between the germline ends. Germline V gene data show CDR1 as DFQATT and CDR2 as SNEGSKA (reference sequence).

This chain joins TRBV5-4 and TRBJ2-3; no clear D. V was pared by 1 base and J by 2 bases, with 8 bases between. The CDR3 spans 14 residues. The V gene's germline CDR1 is SGHNT and CDR2 YYREEE (reference sequence). DNA for the CDR3: TGTGCCAGCAGCTTGAACAGTGACACAGATACGCAGTATTTT. As protein: CASSLNSDTDTQYF.

The rearrangement uses TRBV25-1 and TRBJ1-2; possibly TRBD1 for D (5 bases). The V gene's germline CDR1 is MGHDK and CDR2 SYGVNS. V was shortened by 2 bases and J by 7 bases, with 8 bases between the two germline ends. CDR3 length: 12 residues. CDR3 sequence (DNA): TGTGCCAGCAGTGAAGGGGCCACTGGCTACACCTTC. Encoded protein: CASSEGATGYTF.

The chain joins TRBV27 to TRBJ1-3, with unresolved D. V was shortened by 8 bases and J by 0 bases, with 5 bases between the two germline ends. Germline-derived CDR1 and CDR2 are MNHEY and SMNVEV (reference sequence). This CDR3 contains 12 residues. CDR3 region: CASQSSGNTIYF. The DNA of the CDR3 is TGTGCCAGCCAGAGCTCTGGAAACACCATATATTTT.

This clone occurred once. V and J are TRBV12-3 or TRBV12-4 and TRBJ1-6, with 8 positions matching TRBD1. The CDR3 is 13 amino acids. With 5 bases clipped from V and 7 bases from J, the junction kept 1 base outside the gene matches. The chain's CDR3 is CASSGQGNSPLHF. The DNA of the CDR3 is TGTGCCAGCAGTGGACAGGGAAATTCACCCCTCCACTTT.